The rows below give T cell receptor beta chains drawn from one sample of a study of post-analysis software for immune sequencing data. One entry per CDR3 protein, called by TCRdb with MiXCR from the PCR reads. The sample includes 750,000 to 900,000 distinct CDR3 sequences, about 45% seen only once; the top ten take 4.9%. The sample taken for sequencing was blood. These receptors originate from a girl aged 5-17 years with multiple sclerosis. Both conserved end residues are part of each CDR3.

cdr3_aa v_call
CAIDTGGSEQYF TRBV10-3
CASTGGHEQFF TRBV2
CATGKTTSNQPQHF TRBV6-2/TRBV6-3
CSVEVWGLQETQYF TRBV29-1
CASSQDGGPYEQYF TRBV4-1
CASRPDRGTNEKLFF TRBV2
CASSSRTGQSNEQFF TRBV9
CASSPQGQGYGYTF TRBV27
CAISRELSSYNEQFF TRBV10-3
CASSLGGETGGGNQPQHF TRBV7-9
CASSWPGQFQPQHF TRBV6-2/TRBV6-3
CASSPRTGEYGYTF TRBV7-9
CASISTLGRDYTDTQYF TRBV6-1
CASSQTSDQETQYF TRBV3-1
CASSLTVAGHEQYF TRBV12-3/TRBV12-4
CASSLVGQPQETQYF TRBV5-1
CASSLEWTVAGGPDSEQFF TRBV11-2
CSVRLTGVNEQYF TRBV20-1
CASSLVSGRIGNEQFF TRBV7-3
CSTRVLAGNTMRQFF TRBV20-1
CAIPRERGADTQYF TRBV6-1
CASSLVAGSGGEQYF TRBV5-1
CASSPPSGFYGYTF TRBV28
CASSLGQKPTARGWAETQYF TRBV5-1
CSARVGGGAEGEQFF TRBV20-1
CSVALLAVSYEQYF TRBV29-1
CASSLGRVSPLHF TRBV7-8
CASRQGQGGTQFF TRBV12-3/TRBV12-4
CASSYSMADHDGYTF TRBV6-5
CASSLGGRSEQYF TRBV7-8
CASSQEGGFSTDTQYF TRBV4-2
CASSQEEGWNTEAFF TRBV3-1
CASRGDTSYEQYF TRBV12-3/TRBV12-4
CASSEGTARYENIQYF TRBV10-2
CASSKGGTLGNTQYF TRBV11-2
CASSRDGDHGTQYF TRBV5-5
CAISVDGHQPQHF TRBV10-3
CASSTRQGAEEQYF TRBV7-2
CASSRTGQGANYGYTF TRBV7-9
CASSQDSLPGEQYF TRBV4-2
CASSLYTSGIFNEQYF TRBV7-6